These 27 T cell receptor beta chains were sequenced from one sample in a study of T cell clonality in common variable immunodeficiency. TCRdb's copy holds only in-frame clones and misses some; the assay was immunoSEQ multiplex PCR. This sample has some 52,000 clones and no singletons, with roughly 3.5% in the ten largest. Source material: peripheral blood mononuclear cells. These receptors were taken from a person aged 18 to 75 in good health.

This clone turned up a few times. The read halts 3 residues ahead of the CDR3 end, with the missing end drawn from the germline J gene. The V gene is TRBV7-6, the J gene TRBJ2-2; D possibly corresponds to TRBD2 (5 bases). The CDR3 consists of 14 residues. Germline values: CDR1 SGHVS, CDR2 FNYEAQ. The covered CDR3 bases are TGTGCCAGCAGCCAACGGGGATATAATGAAAAG. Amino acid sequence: CASSQRGYNEK. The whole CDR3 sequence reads CASSQRGYNEKLFF.

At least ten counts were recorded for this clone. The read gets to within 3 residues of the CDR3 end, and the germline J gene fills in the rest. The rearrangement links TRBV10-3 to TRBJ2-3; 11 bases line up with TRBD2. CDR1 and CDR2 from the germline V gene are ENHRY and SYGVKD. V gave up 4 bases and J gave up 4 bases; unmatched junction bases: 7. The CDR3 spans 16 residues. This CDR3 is CAISVGLAVSADTQYF. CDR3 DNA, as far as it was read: TGTGCCATCAGTGTGGGACTAGCGGTTTCAGCAGATACG.

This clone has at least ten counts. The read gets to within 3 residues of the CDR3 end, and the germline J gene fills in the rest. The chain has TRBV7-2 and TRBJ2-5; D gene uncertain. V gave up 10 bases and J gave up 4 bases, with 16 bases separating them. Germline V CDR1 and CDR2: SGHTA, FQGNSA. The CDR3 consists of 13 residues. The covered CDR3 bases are TGTGCCACGAGCATTGGTGTCACAGAGACC. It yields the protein CATSIGVTET. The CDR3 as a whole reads CATSIGVTETQYF.

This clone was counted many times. CDR3 DNA (partial): TGTGCCAGTAGTAGAACGACAGGGGTCTATGGC. Its protein product is CASSRTTGVYG. The full CDR3 protein is CASSRTTGVYGYTF. The rearrangement joins TRBV19 to TRBJ1-2, with TRBD1 identical over 8 bases. Read data end 3 residues before the CDR3 end; the end is taken from the germline J gene. This CDR3 has 14 amino acids. Germline V lookup: CDR1 LNHDA, CDR2 SQIVND (reference sequence). Unmatched junction bases numbered 5, after V lost 4 bases and J lost 4 bases.

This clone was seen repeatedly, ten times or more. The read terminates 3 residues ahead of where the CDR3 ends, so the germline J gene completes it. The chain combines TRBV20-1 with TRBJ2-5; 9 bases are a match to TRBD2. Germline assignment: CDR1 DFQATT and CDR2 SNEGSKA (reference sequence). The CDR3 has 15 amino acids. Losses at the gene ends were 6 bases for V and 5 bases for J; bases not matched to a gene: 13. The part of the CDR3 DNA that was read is TGCAGTGCAGCTTCGGGCGGGAGGGCCGGGGAGACC. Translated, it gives CSAASGGRAGET. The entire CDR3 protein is CSAASGGRAGETQYF.

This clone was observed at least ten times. CDR3 amino acids: CAIPPGASGANNEQFF. The sequenced CDR3 bases are TGTGCCATCCCTCCTGGGGCTAGCGGGGCGAACAATGAG. The chain links TRBV2 to TRBJ2-1, with TRBD2 matching over 9 bases. The read terminates 3 residues before the CDR3 end, so the remaining end is supplied by the germline J gene. V gave up 10 bases and J gave up 5 bases; unmatched junction bases: 15. Looked up from germline, CDR1 is SNHLY and CDR2 is FYNNEI. The CDR3 covers 16 residues.

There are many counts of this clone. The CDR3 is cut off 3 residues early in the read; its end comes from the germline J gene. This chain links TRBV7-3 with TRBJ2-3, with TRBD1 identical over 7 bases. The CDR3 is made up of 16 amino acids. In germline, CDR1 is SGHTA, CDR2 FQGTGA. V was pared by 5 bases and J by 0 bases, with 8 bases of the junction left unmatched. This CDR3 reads CASSPTWTGSTDTQYF. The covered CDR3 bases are TGTGCCAGCAGCCCCACGTGGACAGGTAGCACAGATACG.

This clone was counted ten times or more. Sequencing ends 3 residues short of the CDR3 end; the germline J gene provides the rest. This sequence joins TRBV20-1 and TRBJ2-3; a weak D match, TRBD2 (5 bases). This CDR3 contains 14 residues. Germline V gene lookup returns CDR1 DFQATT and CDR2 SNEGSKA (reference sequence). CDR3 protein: CSARDRPSLETQYF. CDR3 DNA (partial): TGCAGTGCTAGAGATCGTCCTAGCCTAGAGACG.

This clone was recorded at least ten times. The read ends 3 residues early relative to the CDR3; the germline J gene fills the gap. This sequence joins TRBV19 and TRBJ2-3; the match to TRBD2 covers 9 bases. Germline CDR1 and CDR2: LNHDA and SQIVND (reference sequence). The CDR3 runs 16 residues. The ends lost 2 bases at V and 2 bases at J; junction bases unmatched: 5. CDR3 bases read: TGTGCCAGTAGTATATCGCTAGCGGGACCCACAGATACG. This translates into CASSISLAGPTDT. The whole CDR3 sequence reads CASSISLAGPTDTQYF.

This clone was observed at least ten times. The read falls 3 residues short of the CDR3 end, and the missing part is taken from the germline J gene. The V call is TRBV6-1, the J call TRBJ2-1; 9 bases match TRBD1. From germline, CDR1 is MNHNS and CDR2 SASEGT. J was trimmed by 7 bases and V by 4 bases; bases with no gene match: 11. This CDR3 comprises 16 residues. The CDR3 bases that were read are TGTGCCAGCAGTGTTTACAGGGGGCATGGTGGGAATGAG. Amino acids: CASSVYRGHGGNE. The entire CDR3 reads CASSVYRGHGGNEQFF.

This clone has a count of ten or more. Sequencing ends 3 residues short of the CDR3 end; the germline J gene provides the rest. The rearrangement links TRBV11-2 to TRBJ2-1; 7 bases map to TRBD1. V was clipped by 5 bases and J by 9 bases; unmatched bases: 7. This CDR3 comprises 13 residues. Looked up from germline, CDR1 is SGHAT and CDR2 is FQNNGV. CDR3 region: CASSATNRGEQFF. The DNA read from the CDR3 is TGTGCCAGCAGCGCAACAAACAGGGGTGAG. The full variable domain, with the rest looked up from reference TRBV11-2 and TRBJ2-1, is EAGVAQSPRYKIIEKRQSVAFWCNPISGHATLYWYQQILGQGPKLLIQFQNNGVVDDSQLPKDRFSAERLKGVDSTLKIQPAKLEDSAVYLCASSATNRGEQFFGPGTRLTVL.

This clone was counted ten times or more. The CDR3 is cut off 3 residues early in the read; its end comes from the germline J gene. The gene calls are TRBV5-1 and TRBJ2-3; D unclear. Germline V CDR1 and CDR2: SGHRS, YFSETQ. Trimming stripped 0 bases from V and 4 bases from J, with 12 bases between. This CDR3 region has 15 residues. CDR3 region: CASSLDVGRSDTQYF. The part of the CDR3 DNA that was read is TGCGCCAGCAGCTTGGATGTTGGGCGTTCAGATACG.

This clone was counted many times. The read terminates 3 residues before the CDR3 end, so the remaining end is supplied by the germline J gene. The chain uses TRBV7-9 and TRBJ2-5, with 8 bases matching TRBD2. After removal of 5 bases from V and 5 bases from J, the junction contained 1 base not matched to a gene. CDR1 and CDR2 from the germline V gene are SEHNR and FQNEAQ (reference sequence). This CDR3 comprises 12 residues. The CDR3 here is CASSPSGETQYF. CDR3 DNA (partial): TGTGCCAGCAGCCCTAGCGGGGAGACC.

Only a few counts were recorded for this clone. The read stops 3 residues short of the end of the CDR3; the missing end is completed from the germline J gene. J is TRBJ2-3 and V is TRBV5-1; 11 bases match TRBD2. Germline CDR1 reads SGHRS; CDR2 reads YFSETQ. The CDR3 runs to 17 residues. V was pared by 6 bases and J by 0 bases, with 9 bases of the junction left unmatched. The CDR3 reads CASTSGLAAFSTDTQYF. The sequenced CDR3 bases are TGCGCCAGCACCTCGGGACTAGCGGCTTTTAGCACAGATACG.

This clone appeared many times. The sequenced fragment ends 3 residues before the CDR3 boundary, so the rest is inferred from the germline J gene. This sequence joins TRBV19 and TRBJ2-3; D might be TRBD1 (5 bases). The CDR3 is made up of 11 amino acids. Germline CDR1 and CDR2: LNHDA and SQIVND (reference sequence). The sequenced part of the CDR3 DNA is TGTGCCAGTCAGGGTGGAGAGACG. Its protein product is CASQGGET. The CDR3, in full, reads CASQGGETQYF.

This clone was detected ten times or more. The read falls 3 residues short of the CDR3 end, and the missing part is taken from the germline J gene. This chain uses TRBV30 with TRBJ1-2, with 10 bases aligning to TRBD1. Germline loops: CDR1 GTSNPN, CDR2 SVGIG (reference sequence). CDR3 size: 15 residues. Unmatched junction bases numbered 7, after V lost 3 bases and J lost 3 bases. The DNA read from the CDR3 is TGTGCCTGGAGAATAGGGACAGGGGACGACTATGGC. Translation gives CAWRIGTGDDYG. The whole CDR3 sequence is CAWRIGTGDDYGYTF.

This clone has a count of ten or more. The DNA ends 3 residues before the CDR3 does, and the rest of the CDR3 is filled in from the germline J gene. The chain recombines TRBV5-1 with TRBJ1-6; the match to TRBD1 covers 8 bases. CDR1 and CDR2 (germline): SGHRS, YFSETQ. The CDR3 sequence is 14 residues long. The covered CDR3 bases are TGCGCCAGCAGCCCAACAGGGGGAAGCGTTTCC. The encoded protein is CASSPTGGSVS. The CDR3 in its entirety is CASSPTGGSVSLHF.

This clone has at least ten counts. The CDR3 sequence: CSVEGGQGGANVLTF. The part of the CDR3 DNA that was read is TGCAGCGTTGAGGGGGGACAGGGTGGGGCCAACGTC. The chain carries TRBV29-1 and TRBJ2-6; the match to TRBD1 covers 9 bases. The CDR3 goes on 3 residues after the read ends, and that part is filled in from the germline J gene. Germline V CDR1 and CDR2: SQVTM, ANQGSEA. The CDR3 is 15 residues long. J gave up 3 bases and V 3 bases, and 3 bases lay outside the gene matches.

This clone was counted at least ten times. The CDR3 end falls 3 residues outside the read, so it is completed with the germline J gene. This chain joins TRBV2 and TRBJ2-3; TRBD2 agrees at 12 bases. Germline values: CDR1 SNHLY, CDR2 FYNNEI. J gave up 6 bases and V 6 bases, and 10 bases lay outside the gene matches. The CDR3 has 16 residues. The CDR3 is CASSRRTSGIGDTQYF. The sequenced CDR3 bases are TGTGCCAGCAGCCGCAGGACTAGCGGGATTGGGGATACG.

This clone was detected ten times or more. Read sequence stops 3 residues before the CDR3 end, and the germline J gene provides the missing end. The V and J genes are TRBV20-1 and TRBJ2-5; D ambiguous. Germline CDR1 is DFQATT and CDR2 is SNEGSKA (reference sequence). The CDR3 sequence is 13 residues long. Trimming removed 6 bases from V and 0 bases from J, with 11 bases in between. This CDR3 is CSAHETNQETQYF. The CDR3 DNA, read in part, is TGCAGTGCCCATGAGACAAACCAAGAGACC.

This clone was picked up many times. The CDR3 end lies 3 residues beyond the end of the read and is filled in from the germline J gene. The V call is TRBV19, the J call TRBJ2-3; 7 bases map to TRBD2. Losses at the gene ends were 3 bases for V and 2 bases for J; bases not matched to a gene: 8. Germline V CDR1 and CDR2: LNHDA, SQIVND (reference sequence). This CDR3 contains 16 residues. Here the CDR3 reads CASSMGEGLTTDTQYF. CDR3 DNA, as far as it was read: TGTGCCAGTAGTATGGGGGAGGGACTTACCACAGATACG.

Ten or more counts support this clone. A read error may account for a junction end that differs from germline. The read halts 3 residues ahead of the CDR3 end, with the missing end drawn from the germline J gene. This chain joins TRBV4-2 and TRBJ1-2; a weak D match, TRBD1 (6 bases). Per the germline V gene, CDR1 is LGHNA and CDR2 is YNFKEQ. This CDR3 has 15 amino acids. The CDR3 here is CASSQALQGDYGYTF. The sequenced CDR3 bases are TGCGCCAGCAGCCAAGCCCTACAGGGCGACTATGGC.

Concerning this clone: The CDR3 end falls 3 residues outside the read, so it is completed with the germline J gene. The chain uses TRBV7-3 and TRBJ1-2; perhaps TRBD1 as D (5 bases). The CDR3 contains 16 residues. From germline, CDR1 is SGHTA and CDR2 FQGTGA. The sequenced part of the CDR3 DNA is TGTGCCAGCAGCCCCCGGGGGACTAGCGGGAGTGGTACC. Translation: CASSPRGTSGSGT. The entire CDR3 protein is CASSPRGTSGSGTYTF.

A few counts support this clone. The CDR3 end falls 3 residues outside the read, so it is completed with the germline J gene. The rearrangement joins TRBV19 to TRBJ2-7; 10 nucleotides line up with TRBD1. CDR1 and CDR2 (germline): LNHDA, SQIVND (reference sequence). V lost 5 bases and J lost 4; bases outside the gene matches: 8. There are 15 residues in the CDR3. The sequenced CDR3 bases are TGTGCCAGTAGTGGGACAGGGGCGCCCCCGTACGAG. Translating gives CASSGTGAPPYE. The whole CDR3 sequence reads CASSGTGAPPYEQYF. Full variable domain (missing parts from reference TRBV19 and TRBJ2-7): DGGITQSPKYLFRKEGQNVTLSCEQNLNHDAMYWYRQDPGQGLRLIYYSQIVNDFQKGDIAEGYSVSREKKESFPLTVTSAQKNPTAFYLCASSGTGAPPYEQYFGPGTRLTVT.

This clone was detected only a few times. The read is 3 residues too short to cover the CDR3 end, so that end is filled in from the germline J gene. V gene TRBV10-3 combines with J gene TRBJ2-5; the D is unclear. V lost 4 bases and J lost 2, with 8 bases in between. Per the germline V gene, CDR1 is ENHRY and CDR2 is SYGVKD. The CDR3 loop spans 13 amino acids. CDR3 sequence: CAISGQPQETQYF. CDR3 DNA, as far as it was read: TGTGCCATCAGTGGACAACCACAAGAGACC.

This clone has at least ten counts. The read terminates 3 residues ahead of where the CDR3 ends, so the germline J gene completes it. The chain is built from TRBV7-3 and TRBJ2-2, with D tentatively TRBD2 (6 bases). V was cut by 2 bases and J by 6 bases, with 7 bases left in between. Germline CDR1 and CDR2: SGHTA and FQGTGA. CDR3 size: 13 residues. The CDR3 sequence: CASSLGGSGELFF. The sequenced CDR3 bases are TGTGCCAGCAGCTTAGGGGGGTCCGGGGAG.

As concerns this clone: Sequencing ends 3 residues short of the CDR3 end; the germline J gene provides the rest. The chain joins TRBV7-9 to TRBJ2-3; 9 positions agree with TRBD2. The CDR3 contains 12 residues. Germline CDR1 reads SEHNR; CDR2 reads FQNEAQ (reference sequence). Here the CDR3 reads CASSPSGETQYF. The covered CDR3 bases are TGTGCCAGCAGCCCTAGCGGGGAGACG.